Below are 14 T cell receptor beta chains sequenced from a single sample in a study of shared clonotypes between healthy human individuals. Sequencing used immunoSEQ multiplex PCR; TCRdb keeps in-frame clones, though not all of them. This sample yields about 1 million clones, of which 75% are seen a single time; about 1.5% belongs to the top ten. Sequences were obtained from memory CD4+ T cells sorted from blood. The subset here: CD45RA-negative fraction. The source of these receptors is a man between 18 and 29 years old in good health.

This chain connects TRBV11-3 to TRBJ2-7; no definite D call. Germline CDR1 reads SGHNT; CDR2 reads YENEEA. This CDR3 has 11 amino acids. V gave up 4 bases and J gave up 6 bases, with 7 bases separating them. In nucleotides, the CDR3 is TGTGCCAGCAGCTCTGGACCCGAGCAGTACTTC. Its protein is CASSSGPEQYF.

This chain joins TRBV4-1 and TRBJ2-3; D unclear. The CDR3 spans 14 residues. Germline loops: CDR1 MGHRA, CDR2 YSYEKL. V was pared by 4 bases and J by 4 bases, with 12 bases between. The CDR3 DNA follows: TGCGCCAGCAGCCCCCCAGGAGTGGCAGATACGCAGTATTTT. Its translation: CASSPPGVADTQYF.

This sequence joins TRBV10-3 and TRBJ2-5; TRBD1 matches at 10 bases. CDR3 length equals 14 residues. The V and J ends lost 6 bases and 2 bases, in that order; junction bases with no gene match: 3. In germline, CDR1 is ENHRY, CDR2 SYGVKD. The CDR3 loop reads CAIRGQGLQETQYF. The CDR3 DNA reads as TGTGCCATCAGGGGACAGGGGTTACAAGAGACCCAGTACTTC.

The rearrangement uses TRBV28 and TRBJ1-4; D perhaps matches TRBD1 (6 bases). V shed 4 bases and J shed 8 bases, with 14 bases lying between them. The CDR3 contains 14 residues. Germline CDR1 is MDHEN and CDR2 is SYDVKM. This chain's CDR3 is CASSWGTRGEKLFF. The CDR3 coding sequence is TGTGCCAGCAGTTGGGGGACAAGGGGGGAAAAACTGTTTTTT.

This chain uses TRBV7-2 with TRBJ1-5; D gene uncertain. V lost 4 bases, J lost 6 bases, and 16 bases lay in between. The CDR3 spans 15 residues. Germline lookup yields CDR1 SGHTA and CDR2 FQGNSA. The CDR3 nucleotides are TGTGCCAGCAGCTACCAACCCGGGTCGGGTCAGCCCCAGCATTTT. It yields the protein CASSYQPGSGQPQHF.

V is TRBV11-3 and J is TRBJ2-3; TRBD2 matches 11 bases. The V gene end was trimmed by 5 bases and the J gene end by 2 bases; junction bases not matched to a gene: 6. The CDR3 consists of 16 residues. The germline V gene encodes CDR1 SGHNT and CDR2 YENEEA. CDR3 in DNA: TGTGCCAGCAGCCCATCTAGCGGGAGGAACACAGATACGCAGTATTTT. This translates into CASSPSSGRNTDTQYF.

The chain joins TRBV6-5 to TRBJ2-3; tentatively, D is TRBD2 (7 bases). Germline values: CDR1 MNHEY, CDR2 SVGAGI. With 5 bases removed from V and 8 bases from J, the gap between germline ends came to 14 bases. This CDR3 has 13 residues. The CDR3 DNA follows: TGTGCCAGCAGTCCGGGGGGCCCGGCTACGCAGTATTTT. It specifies CASSPGGPATQYF.

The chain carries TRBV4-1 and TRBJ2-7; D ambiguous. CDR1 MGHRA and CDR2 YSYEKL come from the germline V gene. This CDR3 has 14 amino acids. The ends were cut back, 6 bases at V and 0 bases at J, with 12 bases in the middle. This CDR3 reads CASREGPASYEQYF. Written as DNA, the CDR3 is TGCGCCAGCAGAGAAGGGCCAGCCTCCTACGAGCAGTACTTC.

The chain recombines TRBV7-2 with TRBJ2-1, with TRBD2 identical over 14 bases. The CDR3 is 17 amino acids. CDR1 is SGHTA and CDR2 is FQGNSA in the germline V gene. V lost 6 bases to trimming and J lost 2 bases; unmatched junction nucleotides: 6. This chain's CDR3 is CASSPGLAGGAYNEQFF. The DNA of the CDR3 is TGTGCCAGCAGTCCCGGACTAGCGGGAGGCGCCTACAATGAGCAGTTCTTC.

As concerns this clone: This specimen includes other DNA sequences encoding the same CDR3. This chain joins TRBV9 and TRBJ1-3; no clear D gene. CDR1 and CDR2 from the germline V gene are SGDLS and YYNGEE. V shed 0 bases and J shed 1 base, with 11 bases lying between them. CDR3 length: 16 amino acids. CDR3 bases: TGTGCCAGCAGCGTAGCGCCCGGCGGGTCTGGAAACACCATATATTTT. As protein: CASSVAPGGSGNTIYF.

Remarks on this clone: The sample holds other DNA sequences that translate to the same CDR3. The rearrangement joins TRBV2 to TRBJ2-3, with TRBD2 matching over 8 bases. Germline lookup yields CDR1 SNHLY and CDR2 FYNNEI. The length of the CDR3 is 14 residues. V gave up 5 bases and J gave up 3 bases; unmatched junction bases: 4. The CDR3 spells CASSIGGGTDTQYF. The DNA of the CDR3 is TGTGCCAGCAGTATCGGGGGGGGGACAGATACGCAGTATTTT.

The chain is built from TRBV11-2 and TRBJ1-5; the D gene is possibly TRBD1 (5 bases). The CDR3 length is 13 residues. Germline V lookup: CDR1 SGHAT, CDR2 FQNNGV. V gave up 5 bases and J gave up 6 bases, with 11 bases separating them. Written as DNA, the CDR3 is TGTGCCAGCAGCCAAGGGGTACGTCAGCCCCAGCATTTT. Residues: CASSQGVRQPQHF. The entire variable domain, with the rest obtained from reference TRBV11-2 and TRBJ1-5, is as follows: EAGVAQSPRYKIIEKRQSVAFWCNPISGHATLYWYQQILGQGPKLLIQFQNNGVVDDSQLPKDRFSAERLKGVDSTLKIQPAKLEDSAVYLCASSQGVRQPQHFGDGTRLSIL.

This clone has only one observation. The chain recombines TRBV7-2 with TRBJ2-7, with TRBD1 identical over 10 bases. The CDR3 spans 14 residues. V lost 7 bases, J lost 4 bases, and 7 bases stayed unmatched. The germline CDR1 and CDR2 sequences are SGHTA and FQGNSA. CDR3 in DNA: TGTGCCAGCATCAGGGACAGGGGTCGATACGAGCAGTACTTC. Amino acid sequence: CASIRDRGRYEQYF.

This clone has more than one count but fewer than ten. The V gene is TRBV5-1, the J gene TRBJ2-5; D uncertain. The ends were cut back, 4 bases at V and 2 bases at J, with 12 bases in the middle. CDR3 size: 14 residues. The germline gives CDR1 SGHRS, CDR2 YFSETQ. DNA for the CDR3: TGCGCCAGCAGCCCCTATCCCTGGCAAGAGACCCAGTACTTC. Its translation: CASSPYPWQETQYF.